This TCR beta chain was found in a study of identical twins. MiXCR was run by TCRdb on the 5' RACE reads, yielding one entry per CDR3 protein. The table lists roughly 720,000 distinct CDR3 sequences, 15% to 20% of them singletons. The germline V and J ends were trimmed by 4 bases and 7 bases, with 15 bases remaining between them. Germline values: CDR1 SGHRS, CDR2 YFSETQ. This CDR3 has 14 amino acids. This same sample was also part of a study on T cells expressing NK-cell markers.

Sequences were obtained from PBMCs. The V call is TRBV5-1, the J call TRBJ2-1; possibly TRBD2 for D (6 bases). The TCR originated in a woman under 30 in good health. The CDR3 DNA is TGCGCCAGCAGCCGGGACTCCTCGGGGAATGAGCAGTTCTTC. Translated: CASSRDSSGNEQFF. The full variable domain, its missing parts supplied by reference TRBV5-1 and TRBJ2-1, is KAGVTQTPRYLIKTRGQQVTLSCSPISGHRSVSWYQQTPGQGLQFLFEYFSETQRNKGNFPGRFSGRQFSNSRSEMNVSTLELGDSALYLCASSRDSSGNEQFFGPGTRLTVL.